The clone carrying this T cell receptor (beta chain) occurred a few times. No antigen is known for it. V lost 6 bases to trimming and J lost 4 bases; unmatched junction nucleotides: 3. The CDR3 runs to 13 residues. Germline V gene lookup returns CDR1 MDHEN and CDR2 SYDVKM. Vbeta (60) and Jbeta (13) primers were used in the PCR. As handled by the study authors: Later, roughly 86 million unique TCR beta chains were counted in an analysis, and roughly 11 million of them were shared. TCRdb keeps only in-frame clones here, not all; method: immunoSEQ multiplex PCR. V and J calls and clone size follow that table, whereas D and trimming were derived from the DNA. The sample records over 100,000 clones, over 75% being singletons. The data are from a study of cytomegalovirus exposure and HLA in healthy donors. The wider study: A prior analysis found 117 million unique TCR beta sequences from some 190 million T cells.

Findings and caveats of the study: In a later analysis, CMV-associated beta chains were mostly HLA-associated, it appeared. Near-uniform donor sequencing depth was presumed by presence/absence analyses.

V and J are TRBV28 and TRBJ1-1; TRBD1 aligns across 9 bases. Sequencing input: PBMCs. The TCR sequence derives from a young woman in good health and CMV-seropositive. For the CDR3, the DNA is TGTGCCAGCAGGGGGGACAGGGCCACTGAAGCTTTCTTT. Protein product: CASRGDRATEAFF. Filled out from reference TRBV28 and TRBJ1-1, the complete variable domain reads DVKVTQSSRYLVKRTGEKVFLECVQDMDHENMFWYRQDPGLGLRLIYFSYDVKMKEKGDIPEGYSVSREKKERFSLILESASTNQTSMYLCASRGDRATEAFFGQGTRLTVV.